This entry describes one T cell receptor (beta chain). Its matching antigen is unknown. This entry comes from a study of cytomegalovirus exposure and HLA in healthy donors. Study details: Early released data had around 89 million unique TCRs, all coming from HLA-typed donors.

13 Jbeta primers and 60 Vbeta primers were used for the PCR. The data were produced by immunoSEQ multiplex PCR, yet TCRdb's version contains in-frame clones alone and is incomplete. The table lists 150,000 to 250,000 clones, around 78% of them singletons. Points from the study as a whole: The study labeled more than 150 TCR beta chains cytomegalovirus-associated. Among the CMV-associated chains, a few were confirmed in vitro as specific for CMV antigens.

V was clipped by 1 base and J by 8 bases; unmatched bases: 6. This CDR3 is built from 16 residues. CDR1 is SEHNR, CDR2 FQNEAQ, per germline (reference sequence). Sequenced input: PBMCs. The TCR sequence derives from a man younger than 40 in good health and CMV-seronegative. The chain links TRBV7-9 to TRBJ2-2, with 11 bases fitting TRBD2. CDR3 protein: CASSLVLAGGSGELFF. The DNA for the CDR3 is TGTGCCAGCAGCTTAGTCCTAGCGGGAGGATCTGGGGAGCTGTTTTTT.